What follows describes a single T cell receptor (beta chain). Its antigen is currently unknown. This sample was taken from a study of T cells after posttransplantation cyclophosphamide. Assay used: immunoSEQ multiplex PCR; TCRdb lists only in-frame clones, some missing. The data contain around 47,000 clones, approximately 94% of them singletons. Study-wide findings and caveats: Tissue-infiltrating T cells from skin or gut overlapped little with blood T cells. After PTCy, TRB diversity resembled that of CNI/methotrexate controls. Later post-transplant blood repertoires were often dominated by donor CD8+ memory clones.

Looked up from germline, CDR1 is MNHEY and CDR2 is SVGAGI. The CDR3 sequence is 15 residues long. V shed 6 bases and J 4 bases; nucleotides not matched to a gene: 6. The gene calls are TRBV6-5 and TRBJ1-1; TRBD1 agrees at 12 bases. The sequence came from a woman aged 25 to 39 in good health and a related stem cell transplant donor. The source material was PBMCs. This CDR3 reads CASRGTGGAGTEAFF. As DNA, the CDR3 is TGTGCCAGCAGAGGGACAGGGGGCGCGGGCACTGAAGCTTTCTTT.